This TCR beta chain was found in a study of cytomegalovirus exposure and HLA in healthy donors. Study-wide findings and caveats: The listing of 150 or so TCR beta chains classed them as cytomegalovirus-associated.

The donors belonged to the approximately 120-subject validation cohort, separate from the 666-subject first cohort. Using immunoSEQ multiplex PCR, the repertoire was profiled, and TCRdb retains in-frame clones only, with some absent. The data show some 320,000 clones, 87% seen once. The CDR3 spans 15 residues. Trimming cost V 1 base and J 0 bases, with 9 bases left between them. Per the germline V gene, CDR1 is LNHDA and CDR2 is SQIVND (reference sequence). About this clone: The target antigen is unknown.

The sequence came from a woman aged 25-40 years in good health and CMV-seropositive. Sequences were obtained from PBMCs. This chain uses TRBV19 with TRBJ1-1, with D unclear. The CDR3: CASSIASALNTEAFF. The CDR3 DNA follows: TGTGCCAGTAGTATAGCGTCCGCCTTGAACACTGAAGCTTTCTTT.